This TCR beta chain was retrieved from a study of shared clonotypes between healthy human individuals. The table came from immunoSEQ multiplex PCR; TCRdb's copy has only in-frame clones and leaves some out. The profile shows some 2,400,000 clones, approximately 96% of them singletons. Germline V gene lookup returns CDR1 GTSNPN and CDR2 SVGIG (reference sequence). J gave up 1 base and V 0 bases, and 5 bases lay outside the gene matches. The CDR3 is made up of 15 amino acids. The V and J genes are TRBV30 and TRBJ2-5, with 7 bases that match TRBD2. Material: naive CD4+ T cells sorted from blood. Regarding subset: CD45RA+ positively selected. The sequence came from a man between 18 and 35 years old in good health. The CDR3 loop reads CAWSVLAGVQETQYF. The CDR3 DNA reads TGTGCCTGGAGTGTGCTGGCGGGGGTCCAAGAGACCCAGTACTTC.